This TCR beta chain was obtained from a study of OX40 agonist ivuxolimab in advanced cancers. In the study overall: Mean age approximately 66 years, range roughly 20 to 85; 82.7% male. Regarding the study as a whole: Patients who responded partially at 0.1-3.0 mg/kg showed clonal expansion ranking among the lowest.

As for this clone: Its specificity is not known.

The CDR3 is made up of 12 amino acids. V was pared by 4 bases and J by 4 bases, with 7 bases between. Germline V lookup: CDR1 SNHLY, CDR2 FYNNEI. Assay: immunoSEQ multiplex PCR; the TCRdb copy retains only in-frame clones and omits some. Of 25,000 to 35,000 clones in the sample, more than 85% were seen once. The sequence was obtained from an adult with an advanced solid tumor such as melanoma, head and neck, liver or kidney cancer. The V call is TRBV2, the J call TRBJ1-1, with unresolved D. Sequenced here: CD4+ or CD8+ T cells sorted from blood, sampled in a trial of the OX40 agonist ivuxolimab. CDR3 DNA: TGTGCCAGCAGTGGGCACTTCACTGAAGCTTTCTTT. Translating it yields CASSGHFTEAFF. The complete variable domain, with remaining parts taken from reference TRBV2 and TRBJ1-1, reads EPEVTQTPSHQVTQMGQEVILRCVPISNHLYFYWYRQILGQKVEFLVSFYNNEISEKSEIFDDQFSVERPDGSNFTLKIRSTKLEDSAMYFCASSGHFTEAFFGQGTRLTVV.